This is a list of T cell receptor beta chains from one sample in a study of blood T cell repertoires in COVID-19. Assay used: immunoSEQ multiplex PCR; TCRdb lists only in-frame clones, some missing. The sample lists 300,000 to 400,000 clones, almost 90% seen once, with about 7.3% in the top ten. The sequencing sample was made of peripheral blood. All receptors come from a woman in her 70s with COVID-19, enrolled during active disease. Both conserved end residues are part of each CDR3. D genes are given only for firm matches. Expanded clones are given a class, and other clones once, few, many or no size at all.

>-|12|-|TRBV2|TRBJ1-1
TGTGCCGGAAGCCGGAGGAACACTGAAGCTTTCTTT
CAGSRRNTEAFF
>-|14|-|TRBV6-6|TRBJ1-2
TGTGCCAGCAGTTACTCCACAGGGAATAATGGCTACACCTTC
CASSYSTGNNGYTF
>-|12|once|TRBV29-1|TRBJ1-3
TGCAGCGTAGACGAAGGGGCGAACACCATATATTTT
CSVDEGANTIYF
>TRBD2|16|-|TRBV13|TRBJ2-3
TGTGCCAGCAGCTCAGGTGGTCTAGCGGGGCCAGATACGCAGTATTTT
CASSSGGLAGPDTQYF
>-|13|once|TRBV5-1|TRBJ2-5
TGCGCCAGCAGCTCGGAGGGGTATGAGACCCAGTACTTC
CASSSEGYETQYF
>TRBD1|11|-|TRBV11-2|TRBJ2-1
TGTGCCAGCAGCCAGGGGACAGGAGGATTCTTC
CASSQGTGGFF
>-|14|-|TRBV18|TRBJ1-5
TGTGCCAGCTCAGAGGTGGATAGCAATCAGCCCCAGCATTTT
CASSEVDSNQPQHF
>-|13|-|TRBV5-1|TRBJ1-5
TGCGCCAGCAGCTTGGCAGTCAATCAGCCCCAGCATTTT
CASSLAVNQPQHF
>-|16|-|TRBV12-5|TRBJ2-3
TGTGCTAGTGGTTCCCCATTAAGGATGGAGGCCTTGGAGCAGTATTTT
CASGSPLRMEALEQYF
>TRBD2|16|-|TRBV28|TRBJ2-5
TGTGCCAGCAGTGCCGCTTTCGGGGGGGCGATAGAGACCCAGTACTTC
CASSAAFGGAIETQYF
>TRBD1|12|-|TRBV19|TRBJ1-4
TGTGCCAGTAGCGGGACAGATGAAAAACTGTTTTTT
CASSGTDEKLFF
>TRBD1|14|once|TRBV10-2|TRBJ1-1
TGCGCCAGCAGCGATATTCCGGGACAGAGGGGTTTATTCTTT
CASSDIPGQRGLFF
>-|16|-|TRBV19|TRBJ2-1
TGTGCCAGTCGGGCCCCCGGGAGTACTTCCTACAATGAGCAGTTCTTC
CASRAPGSTSYNEQFF
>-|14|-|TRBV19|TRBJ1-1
TGTGCCAGTCGTACCCTAGACAGGAACACTGAAGCTTTCTTT
CASRTLDRNTEAFF
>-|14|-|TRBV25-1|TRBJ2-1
TGTGCCAGCAGTGATTACAGGGTAGCTGATGAGCAGTTCTTC
CASSDYRVADEQFF
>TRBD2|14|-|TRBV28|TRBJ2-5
TGTGCCAGCAGTCCTAGCGGGGGTAAAGAGACCCAGTACTTC
CASSPSGGKETQYF
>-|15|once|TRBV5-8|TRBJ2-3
TGTGCCAGCAGCTTATACTTATTATACGCGGATACGCAGTATTTT
CASSLYLLYADTQYF
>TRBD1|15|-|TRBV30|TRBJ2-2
TGTGCCTGGAGTCCGCGGGACAGGGCAGGCGGGGAGCTGTTTTTT
CAWSPRDRAGGELFF
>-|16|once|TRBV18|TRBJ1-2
TGTGCCAGCTCACCACCGGGTAGCAGGGTGAACTATGGCTACACCTTC
CASSPPGSRVNYGYTF
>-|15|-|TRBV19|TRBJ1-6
TGTGCCAGTAGCATGACAGTCTCCTATAATTCACCCCTCCACTTT
CASSMTVSYNSPLHF
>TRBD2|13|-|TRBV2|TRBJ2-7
TGTGCCAGCAGGGTACTAGCGGGGCCCGAGCAGTACTTC
CASRVLAGPEQYF
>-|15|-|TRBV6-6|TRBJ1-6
TGTGCCAGCAGTTACCTTGGACAGAGACGTTCACCCCTCCACTTT
CASSYLGQRRSPLHF
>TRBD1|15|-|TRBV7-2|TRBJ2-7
TGTGCCAGCAGCCTTGCCGGGACAGGGGAACAAGGGCAGTACTTC
CASSLAGTGEQGQYF
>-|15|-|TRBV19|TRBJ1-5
TGTGCCAGTAGTATCTACCACCATAGCAATCAGCCCCAGCATTTT
CASSIYHHSNQPQHF
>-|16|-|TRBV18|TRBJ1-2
TGTGCCAGCTCACCACAGGCGGGAACTCCTAACTATGGCTACACCTTC
CASSPQAGTPNYGYTF
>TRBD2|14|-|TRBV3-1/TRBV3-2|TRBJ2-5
TGTGCCAGCAGCCAGGTGGGACTAGGAGAGACCCAGTACTTC
CASSQVGLGETQYF
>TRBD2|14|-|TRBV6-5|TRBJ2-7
TGTGCCAGCAGTTTCAGACTAGCGGGCTACGAGCAGTACTTC
CASSFRLAGYEQYF
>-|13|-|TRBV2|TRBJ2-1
TGTGCCAGCAAGTGGGGGGCCTACAATGAGCAGTTCTTC
CASKWGAYNEQFF
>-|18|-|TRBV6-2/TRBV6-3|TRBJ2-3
TGTGCCAGCAGTTCTACTCCGGGACTTTCATCTCAAAAATATACGCAGTATTTT
CASSSTPGLSSQKYTQYF
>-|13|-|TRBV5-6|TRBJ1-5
TGTGCCAGCAGCTTGGGACCCGGCGGGCCCCAGCATTTT
CASSLGPGGPQHF
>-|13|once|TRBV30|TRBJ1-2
TGTGCCTGCCCCGGGGGGCCCACGGGGGGCTACACCTTC
CACPGGPTGGYTF